This T cell receptor beta chain derives from a study of T cells after yellow fever vaccination (dated by TCRdb to about 2019). Notes on the research overall: The SMART-Seq v4 Ultra Low Input RNA kit was used to prepare libraries from fractions with low cell numbers. To follow T-cell clones before and after both primary and booster YFV17D yellow fever vaccination, bulk TCR alpha and beta repertoires underwent longitudinal sequencing. Blood was collected at multiple timepoints before and after primary and secondary immunization, and bulk PBMC replicates and cell subsets were isolated. Two healthy male donors made up the cohort, one aged 18 to 29 years and the other aged 30 to 40 years. Here is what the overall study found, with its caveats: Only a couple of donors were included in the study, so the extent to which the findings can be generalized is limited. The secondary T-cell response was weaker than the primary response but faster, peaking on day 5 instead of day 15. Most clones expanded after primary vaccination were re-detected after the booster (96% of CD4 and approximately 88% of CD8), suggesting broad memory maintenance. A small fraction of clonotypes appeared in both the CD4 and CD8 compartments, likely as a result of convergent recombination. Because abundant contaminating clonotypes from the bulk population could be contained in FACS-sorted repertoires, computational filtering was required.

V is reduced by 2 bases and J by 6 bases, leaving a spacing of 20 bases between them. CDR1 and CDR2, looked up from the germline V gene, are MDHEN and SYDVKM. From cysteine to phenylalanine, the CDR3 is 18 amino acids long. The kept DNA is CDR3 alone, 54 bases in frame from the first base. The table lists this clonotype with many counts. The antigen it binds to is not known. One base away there is no much larger clone; base qualities are not given. The treatment or condition label on this specimen signifies: live attenuated yellow fever vaccine strain. At every blood-draw timepoint, two biological replicates of bulk PBMCs were collected. A standard Ficoll-Paque protocol was used to isolate PBMCs from peripheral blood. RNA was extracted with TriZol from bulk PBMCs, CD4 and CD8 fractions, and dextramer-positive and dextramer-negative fractions. TCR cDNA was synthesized by 5'RACE template switching, through which a universal primer site and unique molecular identifiers were introduced. Priming for cDNA synthesis came from both the TCR alpha and TCR beta constant segments. Libraries were amplified in two PCR steps, with sample barcodes and sequencing adapters added in the second step. Libraries were sequenced on Illumina HiSeq 2500 (2x100 bp) or NovaSeq (2x150 bp). Turning to the authors' computational methods: MIGEC was used to demultiplex reads and collapse the reads into UMI consensus sequences, and MiXCR was used for V(D)J alignment. Clonotypes responding to the vaccine were identified with edgeR on replicate PBMC samples, with the criteria of FDR below 0.01 and a log2 fold change above 5 up to day 15. Each bulk clonotype was labeled CD4 or CD8 based on which sequenced repertoire, CD4 or CD8, contained the clonotype at higher abundance. TCRdb reprocessed the public reads (quality trimming at Q25 with fastp, clone calling with MiXCR) and kept in-frame beta chains. Rows are unified per CDR3 protein, each entry keeping the most common DNA and genes. TCRdb, rather than the study authors, made the V and J calls. This sample comprises some 670,000 distinct CDR3 sequences, 12% of them detected only once. The ten largest account for about 15% of the sample.

Sequencing was performed on PBMCs, taken on the day of the yellow fever booster vaccination. This TCR was sampled from a man younger than 40 who received the YFV17D yellow fever vaccine. The chain was built from TRBV28 and TRBJ1-6, with an unclear D gene assignment. The CDR3 region has the sequence CASSLGGIGARGNSPLHF. In nucleotide form, the sequence is TGTGCCAGCAGTTTAGGAGGTATTGGTGCCCGGGGTAATTCACCCCTCCACTTT.